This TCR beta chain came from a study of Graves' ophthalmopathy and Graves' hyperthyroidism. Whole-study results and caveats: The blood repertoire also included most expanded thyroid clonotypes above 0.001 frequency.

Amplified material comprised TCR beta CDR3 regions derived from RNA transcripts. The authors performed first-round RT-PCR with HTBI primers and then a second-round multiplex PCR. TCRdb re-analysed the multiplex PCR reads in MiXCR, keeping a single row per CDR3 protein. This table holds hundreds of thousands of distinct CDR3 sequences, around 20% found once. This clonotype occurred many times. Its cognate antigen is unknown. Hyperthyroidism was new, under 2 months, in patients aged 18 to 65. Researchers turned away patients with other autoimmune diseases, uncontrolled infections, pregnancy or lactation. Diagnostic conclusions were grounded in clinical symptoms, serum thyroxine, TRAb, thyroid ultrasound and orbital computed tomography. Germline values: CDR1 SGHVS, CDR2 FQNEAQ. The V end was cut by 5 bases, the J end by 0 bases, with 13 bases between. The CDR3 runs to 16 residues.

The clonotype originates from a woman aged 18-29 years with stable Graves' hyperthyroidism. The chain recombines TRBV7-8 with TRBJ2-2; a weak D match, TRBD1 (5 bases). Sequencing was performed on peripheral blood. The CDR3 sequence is CASSPRTIANTGELFF. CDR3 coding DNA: TGTGCCAGCAGCCCCCGGACAATCGCGAACACCGGGGAGCTGTTTTTT. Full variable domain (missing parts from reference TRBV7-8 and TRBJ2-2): GAGVSQSPRYKVAKRGQDVALRCDPISGHVSLFWYQQALGQGPEFLTYFQNEAQLDKSGLPSDRFFAERPEGSVSTLKIQRTQQEDSAVYLCASSPRTIANTGELFFGEGSRLTVL.